A single sample gave rise to the 18 T cell receptor beta chains below, sequenced in a study of blood T cell repertoires in COVID-19. Repertoires were generated with immunoSEQ multiplex PCR, while TCRdb's copy carries only in-frame clones and drops some. The sample holds around 250,000 clones, around 88% seen once. Sequencing input: PBMCs or T cells enriched from blood (not recorded which). The receptors come from a woman between 40 and 50 years old with acute COVID-19.

J is TRBJ1-1 and V is TRBV9; 10 nucleotides match TRBD1. V was pared by 2 bases and J by 11 bases, with 6 bases of the junction left unmatched. This CDR3 has 13 residues. Germline values: CDR1 SGDLS, CDR2 YYNGEE. Here the CDR3 DNA reads TGTGCCAGCAGCGTTGGTGACAGGGGGCATGCTTTCTTT. It yields the protein CASSVGDRGHAFF.

For the CDR3, the DNA is TGTGCCAGCAGCCCCCGGCTAGCGGGTTACAATGAGCAGTTCTTC. Translation gives CASSPRLAGYNEQFF. V is TRBV14 and J is TRBJ2-1; the match to TRBD2 covers 8 bases. This CDR3 is built from 15 residues. With 4 bases clipped from V and 4 bases from J, the junction kept 6 bases outside the gene matches. The germline V gene has CDR1 SGHDN and CDR2 FVKESK.

This clone showed up just once. The V gene is TRBV7-9, the J gene TRBJ1-1; TRBD1 matches 8 bases. The CDR3 consists of 14 residues. V was pared by 1 base and J by 6 bases, with 4 bases of the junction left unmatched. From germline, CDR1 is SEHNR and CDR2 FQNEAQ (reference sequence). CDR3 region: CASSLVQGVSEAFF. The CDR3, as DNA: TGTGCCAGCAGCTTAGTACAGGGGGTTTCTGAAGCTTTCTTT.

The CDR3 bases are TGTGCCAGCAGTCCGGGAGAAGGTAATCAGCCCCAGCATTTT. This codes for CASSPGEGNQPQHF. The chain recombines TRBV28 with TRBJ1-5; D call uncertain. Deletions cut 5 bases from V and 4 bases from J, with 12 bases between. Germline V gives CDR1 MDHEN, CDR2 SYDVKM. The CDR3 runs to 14 residues.

The chain combines TRBV10-2 with TRBJ2-1; D unresolved. CDR1 is WSHSY and CDR2 is SAAADI in the germline V gene. The CDR3 is made up of 15 amino acids. The V end lost 3 bases, the J end lost 4 bases, and 13 bases lay between the germline ends. The CDR3 DNA is TGCGCCAGCAGTGATGGCGGAACTACTTACAATGAGCAGTTCTTC. Translated, it gives CASSDGGTTYNEQFF.

V is TRBV10-3 and J is TRBJ2-1; the D gene is possibly TRBD2 (5 bases). Trimming took 0 bases from V and 2 from J, leaving 11 bases between them. Germline values: CDR1 ENHRY, CDR2 SYGVKD. This CDR3 spans 16 amino acids. As DNA, the CDR3 is TGTGCCATCAGTGAGTCTGAGGGCCTCGCCTACAATGAGCAGTTCTTC. Translation: CAISESEGLAYNEQFF.

The chain links TRBV7-9 to TRBJ1-2; 10 positions agree with TRBD1. The CDR3 is made up of 16 amino acids. The V gene's germline CDR1 is SEHNR and CDR2 FQNEAQ (reference sequence). The V and J ends lost 3 bases and 7 bases, in that order; junction bases with no gene match: 11. The CDR3 region is CASSFPKGQGLSGYTF. The CDR3 DNA reads as TGTGCCAGCAGCTTCCCTAAGGGACAGGGGTTGTCTGGCTACACCTTC.

The chain is built from TRBV18 and TRBJ2-7; 9 bases line up with TRBD1. Trimming removed 6 bases from V and 6 bases from J; junction bases left unmatched: 12. Germline loops: CDR1 KGHSH, CDR2 LQKENI. The CDR3 is made up of 15 amino acids. The CDR3 DNA follows: TGTGCCAGCTCGCGTACAGGGGGCCTAGGTTTCGAGCAGTACTTC. Protein sequence: CASSRTGGLGFEQYF.

The V and J genes are TRBV2 and TRBJ2-1; the match to TRBD1 covers 10 bases. Germline lookup yields CDR1 SNHLY and CDR2 FYNNEI. V was clipped by 6 bases and J by 3 bases; unmatched bases: 5. This CDR3 comprises 15 residues. CDR3 protein: CASRVGTGVYNEQFF. DNA of the CDR3: TGTGCCAGCAGGGTCGGGACAGGGGTCTACAATGAGCAGTTCTTC.

The rearrangement joins TRBV5-1 to TRBJ2-1; 7 nucleotides agree with TRBD1. The germline V gene has CDR1 SGHRS and CDR2 YFSETQ. With V trimmed by 4 bases and J by 2 bases, 6 bases remained unmatched. This CDR3 is built from 15 residues. The CDR3 loop reads CASSPGTATYNEQFF. The CDR3 DNA follows: TGCGCCAGCAGCCCGGGGACAGCAACCTACAATGAGCAGTTCTTC. Drawing the rest from reference TRBV5-1 and TRBJ2-1, the complete variable domain is KAGVTQTPRYLIKTRGQQVTLSCSPISGHRSVSWYQQTPGQGLQFLFEYFSETQRNKGNFPGRFSGRQFSNSRSEMNVSTLELGDSALYLCASSPGTATYNEQFFGPGTRLTVL.

This sequence joins TRBV6-5 and TRBJ1-3; no reliable D call. Germline CDR1 reads MNHEY; CDR2 reads SVGAGI. The CDR3 extends over 12 amino acids. The CDR3 loop reads CAETIARNTIYF. In DNA, the CDR3 is TGTGCTGAAACTATTGCAAGAAACACCATATATTTT.

J is TRBJ1-1 and V is TRBV24-1; possibly TRBD1 for D (6 bases). Trimming pared 2 bases from V and 2 bases from J, leaving 14 bases between. Per germline, CDR1 KGHDR and CDR2 SFDVKD. The CDR3 consists of 16 residues. The chain's CDR3 is CATSDSAGASNTEAFF. DNA for the CDR3: TGTGCCACCAGTGATTCCGCGGGGGCAAGCAACACTGAAGCTTTCTTT.

This clone turned up a few times. This chain uses TRBV28 with TRBJ1-2; no definite D call. The V and J ends lost 7 bases and 4 bases respectively, with 19 bases between them. CDR1 and CDR2 (germline): MDHEN, SYDVKM. There are 15 residues in the CDR3. CDR3 sequence reads: CASKLRTLGSYGYTF. In DNA form, the CDR3 reads TGTGCCAGCAAATTGAGGACTCTTGGAAGCTATGGCTACACCTTC.

The rearrangement joins TRBV28 to TRBJ1-4; TRBD1 agrees at 9 bases. Trimming took 4 bases from V and 0 from J; bases not matched to a gene: 9. This CDR3 is built from 18 residues. The germline V gene encodes CDR1 MDHEN and CDR2 SYDVKM. CDR3 DNA sequence: TGTGCCAGCAGTTGGACAGGGGTTCAGGCTACAACTAATGAAAAACTGTTTTTT. It is translated as CASSWTGVQATTNEKLFF.

The chain joins TRBV10-3 to TRBJ2-6; 7 bases match TRBD1. J gave up 3 bases and V 7 bases, and 0 bases lay outside the gene matches. The CDR3 is made up of 13 amino acids. Germline V gives CDR1 ENHRY, CDR2 SYGVKD. The CDR3 DNA follows: TGTGCCATCACAGGGGGTGGGGCCAACGTCCTGACTTTC. Translating gives CAITGGGANVLTF.

In this sample, this clone turned up a few times. V usage is TRBV14 and J usage is TRBJ2-7; D possibly corresponds to TRBD1 (5 bases). The CDR3 is 13 residues long. Trimming pared 2 bases from V and 9 bases from J, leaving 14 bases between. Germline V gene sequence: CDR1 SGHDN, CDR2 FVKESK. The CDR3 nucleotides read TGTGCCAGCAGCCAATTTGCCAGGGCTGCGCAGTACGTC. This encodes CASSQFARAAQYV.

The rearrangement uses TRBV2 and TRBJ1-2; TRBD1 matches 7 bases. V lost 4 bases, J lost 2 bases, and 7 bases stayed unmatched. Germline CDR1 SNHLY, CDR2 FYNNEI. The CDR3 is 15 amino acids. The CDR3 nucleotides are TGTGCCAGCAGTGGAGTGGGACAGAAAAACTATGGCTACACCTTC. Translating gives CASSGVGQKNYGYTF.

The V call is TRBV13, the J call TRBJ2-1, with TRBD2 as a possible D gene (5 bases). V was cut by 0 bases and J by 4 bases, with 10 bases left in between. The CDR3 runs to 15 residues. Germline assignment: CDR1 PRHDT and CDR2 FYEKMQ (reference sequence). The CDR3 region is CASSLGAGVYNEQFF. CDR3 DNA sequence: TGTGCCAGCAGCTTAGGGGCGGGCGTTTACAATGAGCAGTTCTTC. Filled out from reference TRBV13 and TRBJ2-1, the complete variable domain reads AAGVIQSPRHLIKEKRETATLKCYPIPRHDTVYWYQQGPGQDPQFLISFYEKMQSDKGSIPDRFSAQQFSDYHSELNMSSLELGDSALYFCASSLGAGVYNEQFFGPGTRLTVL.